This TCR beta chain comes out of a study of T cells after yellow fever vaccination. Study-level results: FACS-sorted repertoires might harbor abundant contaminating clonotypes from the bulk population. Peak timing came faster in the weaker secondary response, day 5 versus 15. Among primary-vaccination clones, most reappeared after the booster, at roughly 95% for CD4 and more than 75% for CD8.

Details on this clonotype: Its antigen remains unidentified.

Germline V gene sequence: CDR1 LNHNV, CDR2 YYDKDF (reference sequence). This CDR3 is built from 17 residues. V was clipped by 6 bases and J by 4 bases, with 25 bases between them. The authors made TCR cDNA by 5'RACE template switching, adding a universal primer site and UMIs. One entry per CDR3 protein results from TCRdb running MiXCR on the 5' RACE reads. The sample shows about 430,000 distinct CDR3 sequences, roughly a sixth of them seen only once. The specimen was PBMCs, collected before the yellow fever booster vaccination. This clonotype was sampled from a man aged 18-30 years who received the YFV17D yellow fever vaccine. This chain links TRBV15 with TRBJ2-7; D possibly corresponds to TRBD2 (7 bases). Written as DNA, the CDR3 is TGTGCCACCAGAGCCATCATGGGGGGGGGCAATATGTACGAGCAGTACTTC. Protein sequence: CATRAIMGGGNMYEQYF.